The sequence of this TCR beta chain was determined in a study of blood T cell repertoires in COVID-19. Study information: The United States, Italy and Spain provided the acute and convalescent COVID-19 samples. PBMCs, B-cell-depleted T cells, or T cells were the source of the cDNA or gDNA that made up the material.

Using immunoSEQ multiplex PCR, the repertoire was profiled, and TCRdb retains in-frame clones only, with some absent. The top ten clones hold about 11% of a sample with 75,000 to 100,000 clones, 81% of them seen once. Sequenced material: peripheral blood. The TCR comes from a woman older than 75 with acute or convalescent COVID-19.

CDR3 region: CATSRDSTGAGNTIYF. The CDR3 DNA reads as TGTGCCACCAGCAGAGATTCGACAGGGGCTGGAAACACCATATATTTT. V usage is TRBV15 and J usage is TRBJ1-3; 8 nucleotides line up with TRBD1. Germline V gene lookup returns CDR1 LNHNV and CDR2 YYDKDF (reference sequence). The CDR3 extends over 16 amino acids. J lost 2 bases, V lost 0 bases, and 3 bases had no gene match.